These 20 T cell receptor beta chains were all obtained from the same sample, sequenced in a study of blood T cells in healthy people across ages. A second 7 to 11 cycle PCR used barcoded and J-beta primers. One entry per CDR3 protein results from TCRdb running MiXCR on the 5' RACE reads. This table has over 600,000 distinct CDR3 sequences, 56% appearing once. Sequenced: blood. Every receptor here comes from a man aged 40-55 years in good health.

This chain's CDR3 is CASTKFGVDSYNEQFF. The CDR3 region has the DNA TGTGCCAGCACCAAATTTGGAGTAGACTCCTACAATGAGCAGTTCTTC. V and J are TRBV21-1 and TRBJ2-1. TRBV21-1 is a pseudogene locus. CDR3 length: 16 residues.

This chain joins TRBV3-1 and TRBJ1-2; a weak D match, TRBD1 (6 bases). V dropped 4 bases and J dropped 4 bases, with 16 bases sitting between them. Germline lookup yields CDR1 LGHDT and CDR2 YNNKEL (reference sequence). CDR3 length: 15 residues. Here the CDR3 reads CASSPNNGQLYGYTF. Here the CDR3 DNA reads TGTGCCAGCAGCCCCAACAACGGACAGCTCTATGGCTACACCTTC.

This clonotype has a handful of counts. This chain connects TRBV10-3 to TRBJ1-2; no clear D. CDR3 length equals 13 residues. Germline V gene sequence: CDR1 ENHRY, CDR2 SYGVKD. The V and J ends lost 6 bases and 6 bases respectively, with 14 bases between them. The CDR3 sequence: CAISGLTSDGYTF. The CDR3 nucleotides are TGTGCCATCAGCGGGCTTACCTCGGATGGCTACACCTTC.

This clonotype was seen many times. This chain joins TRBV9 and TRBJ2-3, with D unclear. This CDR3 comprises 13 residues. Germline CDR1 is SGDLS and CDR2 is YYNGEE. The V and J ends lost 2 bases and 5 bases respectively, with 9 bases between them. CDR3 amino acids: CASSVGWRDTQYF. DNA for the CDR3: TGTGCCAGCAGCGTGGGGTGGAGAGATACGCAGTATTTT.

The V call is TRBV5-1, the J call TRBJ1-2; unclear D gene. The CDR3 sequence is 14 residues long. The germline V gene encodes CDR1 SGHRS and CDR2 YFSETQ. Trimming left V 5 bases short and J 5 bases short, with 16 bases between. CDR3 residues: CASSPRLTGYGYTF. As DNA, the CDR3 is TGCGCCAGCAGTCCGCGGTTGACGGGATATGGCTACACCTTC. Full variable domain (remainder filled in from reference TRBV5-1 and TRBJ1-2): KAGVTQTPRYLIKTRGQQVTLSCSPISGHRSVSWYQQTPGQGLQFLFEYFSETQRNKGNFPGRFSGRQFSNSRSEMNVSTLELGDSALYLCASSPRLTGYGYTFGSGTRLTVV.

The chain recombines TRBV11-2 with TRBJ1-2, with TRBD1 identical over 8 bases. The CDR3 has 15 amino acids. Germline V lookup: CDR1 SGHAT, CDR2 FQNNGV. The J segment lost 6 bases and the V segment lost 5 bases, leaving 11 bases of the junction unmatched. CDR3 sequence: CASSPTQGANHGYTF. The CDR3 DNA is TGTGCCAGCAGCCCTACCCAGGGGGCCAATCATGGCTACACCTTC.

The gene calls are TRBV21-1 and TRBJ1-1; TRBD1, the D gene given by the table, was not confirmed from the DNA. TRBV21-1 is termed a pseudogene. There are 15 residues in the CDR3. This CDR3 is CASSRWTGGNTEAFF. In nucleotides, the CDR3 is TGTGCCAGCAGCAGATGGACAGGGGGGAACACTGAAGCTTTCTTT.

There are a few counts of this clonotype. The V and J genes are TRBV27 and TRBJ2-4, with 7 bases matching TRBD1. The CDR3 contains 15 residues. The germline V gene encodes CDR1 MNHEY and CDR2 SMNVEV (reference sequence). Germline trimming cut 5 bases from V and 5 bases from J; bases unmatched to any gene: 9. CDR3 sequence reads: CASSPTGASENIQYF. The CDR3 DNA reads TGTGCCAGCAGTCCTACAGGGGCCTCGGAAAACATTCAGTACTTC.

The J gene is TRBJ2-2, the V gene TRBV6-5, with TRBD1 matching 10 bases. The CDR3 has 14 residues. The germline V gene has CDR1 MNHEY and CDR2 SVGAGI. The V segment lost 6 bases and the J segment 6 bases; nucleotides outside the gene matches: 4. The CDR3 DNA reads TGTGCCAGCAGACGGACAGGGGGGGCCGGGGAGCTGTTTTTT. It translates to CASRRTGGAGELFF.

This chain joins TRBV11-3 and TRBJ1-1; TRBD1 might be the D (6 bases). Germline assignment: CDR1 SGHNT and CDR2 YENEEA. Trimming took 3 bases from V and 1 from J, leaving 18 bases between them. The CDR3 loop spans 17 amino acids. CDR3: CASSFKTDSVKNTEAFF. Here the CDR3 DNA reads TGTGCCAGCAGCTTTAAAACGGACAGCGTGAAGAACACTGAAGCTTTCTTT. The variable domain in full, completed from reference TRBV11-3 and TRBJ1-1, reads EAGVVQSPRYKIIEKKQPVAFWCNPISGHNTLYWYLQNLGQGPELLIRYENEEAVDDSQLPKDRFSAERLKGVDSTLKIQPAELGDSAVYLCASSFKTDSVKNTEAFFGQGTRLTVV.

The V and J genes are TRBV3-1 and TRBJ2-2; weak D call: TRBD1 (6 bases). Germline V lookup: CDR1 LGHDT, CDR2 YNNKEL (reference sequence). The CDR3 has 15 amino acids. V was trimmed by 5 bases and J by 4 bases, leaving 14 bases between them. The CDR3: CASSGQIPSTGELFF. The DNA for the CDR3 is TGTGCCAGCAGCGGACAGATTCCCTCCACCGGGGAGCTGTTTTTT. The full variable domain, with the rest looked up from reference TRBV3-1 and TRBJ2-2, is DTAVSQTPKYLVTQMGNDKSIKCEQNLGHDTMYWYKQDSKKFLKIMFSYNNKELIINETVPNRFSPKSPDKAHLNLHINSLELGDSAVYFCASSGQIPSTGELFFGEGSRLTVL.

The chain joins TRBV5-1 to TRBJ2-7, with 12 bases that match TRBD2. CDR3 size: 17 residues. Germline trimming cut 0 bases from V and 7 bases from J; bases unmatched to any gene: 11. Germline CDR1 SGHRS, CDR2 YFSETQ. CDR3 nucleotides: TGCGCCAGCAGCTTGGGACTAGCGGGAGTTTTGTACAATGAGCAGTACTTC. Translation: CASSLGLAGVLYNEQYF.

This rearrangement joins TRBV6-6 to TRBJ2-3, with D perhaps TRBD2 (5 bases). V lost 4 bases and J 6 bases, leaving 11 bases between the germline ends. Per germline, CDR1 MNHNY and CDR2 SVGAGI (reference sequence). There are 13 residues in the CDR3. CDR3 in amino acids: CASSSQRRDTQYF. The CDR3 nucleotides read TGTGCCAGCAGTTCCCAAAGGAGGGATACGCAGTATTTT.

This chain connects TRBV20-1 to TRBJ2-5; the D gene is possibly TRBD2 (6 bases). Germline V gene sequence: CDR1 DFQATT, CDR2 SNEGSKA (reference sequence). The CDR3 loop spans 13 amino acids. The CDR3 region is CSLIRDSQETQYF. The CDR3 DNA is TGCAGCCTAATCCGGGACTCCCAAGAGACCCAGTACTTC.

The chain has TRBV4-1 and TRBJ1-1; D uncertain. This CDR3 has 16 residues. Trimming left V 1 base short and J 1 base short, with 13 bases between. Germline CDR1 is MGHRA and CDR2 is YSYEKL. The CDR3 loop reads CASSQVWEVGNTEAFF. The CDR3 region has the DNA TGCGCCAGCAGCCAAGTCTGGGAAGTCGGGAACACTGAAGCTTTCTTT.

This sequence joins TRBV20-1 and TRBJ1-6, with TRBD1 identical over 8 bases. This CDR3 spans 14 amino acids. The junction had 7 bases not matched to a gene; V was cut back by 5 bases and J by 7 bases. CDR1 DFQATT and CDR2 SNEGSKA come from the germline V gene (reference sequence). CDR3 protein: CSAPGQGRNSPLHF. The CDR3 nucleotides are TGCAGTGCTCCTGGACAGGGCCGAAATTCACCCCTCCACTTT.

This chain connects TRBV20-1 to TRBJ2-4; D is uncertain. V lost 6 bases to trimming and J lost 11 bases, with 14 bases between them. The CDR3 spans 11 residues. The germline V gene encodes CDR1 DFQATT and CDR2 SNEGSKA (reference sequence). The CDR3 bases are TGCAGTGCCCCGGTTCGGAATCTTCAGTACTTC. Translation: CSAPVRNLQYF.

This clonotype was recorded only once. The chain joins TRBV12-3 or TRBV12-4 to TRBJ2-3; either TRBD1 or TRBD2 may fit D (6 bases each). With 11 bases removed from V and 3 bases from J, the gap between germline ends came to 18 bases. The CDR3 is 14 residues long. The CDR3 DNA reads as TGTGCCGGCACTCCCGAGGGGGGAACAGATACGCAGTATTTT. Its translation: CAGTPEGGTDTQYF.

The chain joins TRBV20-1 to TRBJ2-7; the D is unclear. Germline V gene lookup returns CDR1 DFQATT and CDR2 SNEGSKA (reference sequence). This CDR3 contains 15 residues. The V end was cut by 3 bases, the J end by 2 bases, with 17 bases between. The CDR3 loop is CSASHPSGRTYEQYF. As DNA, the CDR3 is TGCAGTGCTAGCCACCCGAGTGGCAGAACCTACGAGCAGTACTTC.

The chain couples TRBV28 to TRBJ1-4; D is uncertain. Germline CDR1 and CDR2: MDHEN and SYDVKM. This CDR3 has 14 amino acids. V was clipped by 1 base and J by 8 bases, with 11 bases between them. CDR3 protein: CASSLFFGGEKLFF. CDR3 coding DNA: TGTGCCAGCAGTTTATTTTTTGGCGGAGAAAAACTGTTTTTT.